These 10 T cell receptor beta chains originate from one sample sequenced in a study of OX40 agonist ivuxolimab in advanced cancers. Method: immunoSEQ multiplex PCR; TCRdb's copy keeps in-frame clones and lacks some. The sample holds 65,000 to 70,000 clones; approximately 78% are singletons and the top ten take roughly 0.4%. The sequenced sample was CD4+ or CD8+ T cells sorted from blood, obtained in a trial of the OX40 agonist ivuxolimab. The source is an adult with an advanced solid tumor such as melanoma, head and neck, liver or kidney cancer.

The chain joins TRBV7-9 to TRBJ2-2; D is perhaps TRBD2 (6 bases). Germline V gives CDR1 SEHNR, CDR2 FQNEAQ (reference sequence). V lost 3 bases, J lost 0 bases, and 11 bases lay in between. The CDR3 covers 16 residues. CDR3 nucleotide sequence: TGTGCCAGCAGCTTGGGAGCGGGCTCGAACACCGGGGAGCTGTTTTTT. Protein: CASSLGAGSNTGELFF.

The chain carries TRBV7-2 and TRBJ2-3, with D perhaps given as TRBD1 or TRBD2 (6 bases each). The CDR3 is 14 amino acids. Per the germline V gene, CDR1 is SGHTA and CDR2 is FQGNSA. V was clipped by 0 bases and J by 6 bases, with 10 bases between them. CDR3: CASSLARDMDTQYF. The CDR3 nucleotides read TGTGCCAGCAGCTTAGCGCGGGACATGGATACGCAGTATTTT.

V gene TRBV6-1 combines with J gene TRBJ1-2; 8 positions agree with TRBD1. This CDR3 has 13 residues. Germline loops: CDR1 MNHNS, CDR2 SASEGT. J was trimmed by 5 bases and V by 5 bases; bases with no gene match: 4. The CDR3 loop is CASSWTGLYGYTF. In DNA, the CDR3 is TGTGCCAGCAGTTGGACAGGGCTTTATGGCTACACCTTC.

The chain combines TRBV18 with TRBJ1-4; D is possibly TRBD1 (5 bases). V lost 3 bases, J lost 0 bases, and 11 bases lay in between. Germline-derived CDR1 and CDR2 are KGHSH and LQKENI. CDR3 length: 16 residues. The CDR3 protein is CASSPAGTATNEKLFF. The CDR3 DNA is TGTGCCAGCTCACCCGCCGGGACTGCAACTAATGAAAAACTGTTTTTT.

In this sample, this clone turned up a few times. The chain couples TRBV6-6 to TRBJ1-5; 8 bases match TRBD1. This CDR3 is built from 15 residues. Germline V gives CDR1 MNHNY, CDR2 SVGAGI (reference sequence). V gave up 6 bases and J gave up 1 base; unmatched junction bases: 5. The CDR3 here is CASRPGQGSNQPQHF. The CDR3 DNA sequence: TGTGCCAGCAGGCCCGGACAGGGAAGCAATCAGCCCCAGCATTTT.

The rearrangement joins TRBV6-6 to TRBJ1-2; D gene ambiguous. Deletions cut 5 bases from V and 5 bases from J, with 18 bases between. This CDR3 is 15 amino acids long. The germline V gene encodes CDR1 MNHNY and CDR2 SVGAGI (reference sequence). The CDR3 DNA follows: TGTGCCAGCAGTCGAAATGCTGAGGCGGCTTATGGCTACACCTTC. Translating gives CASSRNAEAAYGYTF.

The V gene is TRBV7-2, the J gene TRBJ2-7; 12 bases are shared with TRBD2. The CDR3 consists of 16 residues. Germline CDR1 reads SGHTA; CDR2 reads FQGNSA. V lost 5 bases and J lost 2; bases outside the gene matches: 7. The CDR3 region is CASSGYRTSGTYEQYF. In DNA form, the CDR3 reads TGTGCCAGCAGCGGATATCGGACTAGCGGGACCTACGAGCAGTACTTC.

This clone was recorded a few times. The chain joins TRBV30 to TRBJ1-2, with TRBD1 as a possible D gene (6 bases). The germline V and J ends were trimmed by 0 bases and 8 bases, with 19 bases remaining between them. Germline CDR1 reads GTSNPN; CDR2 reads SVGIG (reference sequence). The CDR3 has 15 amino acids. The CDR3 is CAWSVITGNSRGYTF. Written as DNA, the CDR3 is TGTGCCTGGAGTGTAATTACAGGGAATTCGCGAGGCTACACCTTC.

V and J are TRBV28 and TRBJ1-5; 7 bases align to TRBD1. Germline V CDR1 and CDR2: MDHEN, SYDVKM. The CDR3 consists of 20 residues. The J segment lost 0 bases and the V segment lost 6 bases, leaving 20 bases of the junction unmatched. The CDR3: CASSPRNTPGQRYSNQPQHF. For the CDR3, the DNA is TGTGCCAGCAGCCCTAGAAATACACCGGGACAGCGCTATAGCAATCAGCCCCAGCATTTT.

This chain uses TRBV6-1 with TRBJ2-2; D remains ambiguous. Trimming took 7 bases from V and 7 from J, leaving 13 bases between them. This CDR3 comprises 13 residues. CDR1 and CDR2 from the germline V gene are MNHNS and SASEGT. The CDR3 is CASTPRLNGELFF. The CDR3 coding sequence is TGTGCCAGCACTCCGAGATTGAACGGGGAGCTGTTTTTT.